Shown below are 21 T cell receptor beta chains from a single sample sequenced in a study of early T cells in non-severe SARS-CoV-2 infection. Via MiXCR, TCRdb re-called the 5' RACE reads, giving one row per CDR3 protein. The repertoire has tens of thousands of distinct CDR3 sequences, about 14% of them found once; the top ten carry 6.1%. The sequencing sample was made of whole blood. These receptors were collected from an adult who was a healthcare worker with PCR-confirmed SARS-CoV-2 infection or an uninfected control (not recorded which).

This clonotype occurred a few times. The chain is built from TRBV7-9 and TRBJ2-5, with 14 bases identical to TRBD2. Trimming at V came to 5 bases and at J to 1 base, leaving 12 bases not matched to a gene. Looked up from germline, CDR1 is SEHNR and CDR2 is FQNEAQ (reference sequence). The CDR3 covers 19 residues. The CDR3 region is CASSPDPGLAGEFQETQYF. The CDR3, as DNA: TGTGCCAGCAGCCCAGATCCGGGACTAGCGGGGGAGTTCCAAGAGACCCAGTACTTC.

This clonotype was counted a few times. The chain combines TRBV5-4 with TRBJ2-7, with D tentatively TRBD2 (6 bases). This CDR3 region has 12 residues. The germline V gene encodes CDR1 SGHNT and CDR2 YYREEE (reference sequence). V dropped 0 bases and J dropped 7 bases, with 8 bases sitting between them. For the CDR3, the DNA is TGTGCCAGCAGCTTGGTGGCGGGGGAGCAGTACTTC. This codes for CASSLVAGEQYF.

Written as DNA, the CDR3 is TGTGCCAGCAGCTTGGGGGGGCCCTACACTGAAGCTTTCTTT. Its protein is CASSLGGPYTEAFF. This chain links TRBV7-9 with TRBJ1-1, with D possibly being TRBD1 (6 bases). CDR3 length: 14 residues. Germline V gene data show CDR1 as SEHNR and CDR2 as FQNEAQ (reference sequence). The germline V and J ends were trimmed by 3 bases and 3 bases, with 11 bases remaining between them.

This clonotype was seen a handful of times. V gene TRBV12-3 or TRBV12-4 combines with J gene TRBJ2-1, with 10 bases lining up with TRBD1. This CDR3 contains 17 residues. Trimming took 1 base from V and 4 from J; bases not matched to a gene: 7. The CDR3: CASSLERQGAGYNEQFF. Written as DNA, the CDR3 is TGTGCCAGCAGTTTAGAGAGACAGGGGGCGGGGTACAATGAGCAGTTCTTC.

V gene TRBV27 combines with J gene TRBJ1-2; 7 bases match TRBD1. This CDR3 region has 15 residues. Germline V gene sequence: CDR1 MNHEY, CDR2 SMNVEV (reference sequence). The junction had 11 bases not matched to a gene; V was cut back by 6 bases and J by 4 bases. Here the CDR3 reads CASSPRDRLAYGYTF. CDR3 DNA sequence: TGTGCCAGCAGCCCCAGGGACAGACTGGCCTATGGCTACACCTTC.

This clonotype was counted only a few times. The chain carries TRBV7-2 and TRBJ1-5; D is unresolved. Between the trimmed V and J ends, which lost 11 bases and 0 bases, there was a span of 11 bases. The germline CDR1 and CDR2 sequences are SGHTA and FQGNSA. The CDR3 has 13 amino acids. CDR3 sequence (DNA): TGTGCCGCGGGAGATTATAGCAATCAGCCCCAGCATTTT. Encoded protein: CAAGDYSNQPQHF.

This chain links TRBV28 with TRBJ2-1; D not certain. V was pared by 7 bases and J by 0 bases, with 10 bases between. The germline V gene encodes CDR1 MDHEN and CDR2 SYDVKM. The CDR3 totals 14 residues. In nucleotides, the CDR3 is TGTGCCAGCAAATGGCTATCCTCCTACAATGAGCAGTTCTTC. Protein sequence: CASKWLSSYNEQFF.

The V and J genes are TRBV3-1 and TRBJ2-2; no firm D call. The V and J ends lost 0 bases and 7 bases respectively, with 9 bases between them. Germline values: CDR1 LGHDT, CDR2 YNNKEL (reference sequence). This CDR3 contains 14 residues. The CDR3 loop is CASSQDLGYGELFF. CDR3 coding DNA: TGTGCCAGCAGCCAAGATCTGGGGTACGGGGAGCTGTTTTTT. The full variable domain, with the rest looked up from reference TRBV3-1 and TRBJ2-2, is DTAVSQTPKYLVTQMGNDKSIKCEQNLGHDTMYWYKQDSKKFLKIMFSYNNKELIINETVPNRFSPKSPDKAHLNLHINSLELGDSAVYFCASSQDLGYGELFFGEGSRLTVL.

This chain joins TRBV5-1 and TRBJ2-3; 12 bases are shared with TRBD2. Losses at the gene ends were 5 bases for V and 6 bases for J; bases not matched to a gene: 7. CDR1 and CDR2 from the germline V gene are SGHRS and YFSETQ. The CDR3 contains 15 residues. In nucleotides, the CDR3 is TGCGCCAGCAGGCCCGGACTAGCGGGGTCGGATACGCAGTATTTT. This sequence encodes CASRPGLAGSDTQYF.

The chain is built from TRBV6-2 or TRBV6-3 and TRBJ1-5; 8 bases fit TRBD1. Unmatched junction bases numbered 11, after V lost 7 bases and J lost 6 bases. This CDR3 comprises 15 residues. CDR1 and CDR2 from the germline V gene are MNHEY and SVGEGT. The CDR3 spells CASTYDRGASQPQHF. CDR3 sequence (DNA): TGTGCCAGCACCTACGACAGGGGTGCTAGTCAGCCCCAGCATTTT.

This clonotype has a handful of counts. The chain links TRBV6-5 to TRBJ2-1, with D maybe TRBD2 (5 bases). The CDR3 is 17 residues long. The V end lost 0 bases, the J end lost 5 bases, and 17 bases lay between the germline ends. Germline V gene lookup returns CDR1 MNHEY and CDR2 SVGAGI. The CDR3 DNA is TGTGCCAGCAGTTACTCGAGAGGGCCTAGCTCGAACAATGAGCAGTTCTTC. It is translated as CASSYSRGPSSNNEQFF.

The V call is TRBV3-1, the J call TRBJ1-1; D remains unclear. The CDR3 runs to 14 residues. CDR1 and CDR2 from the germline V gene are LGHDT and YNNKEL (reference sequence). Between the trimmed V and J ends, which lost 5 bases and 5 bases, there was a span of 15 bases. CDR3 bases: TGTGCCAGCAGCTTCCGAGGTGTGGGGACTGAAGCTTTCTTT. Translated: CASSFRGVGTEAFF.

The V call is TRBV10-3, the J call TRBJ2-1, with 7 bases lining up with TRBD1. Per the germline V gene, CDR1 is ENHRY and CDR2 is SYGVKD. Trimming cost V 8 bases and J 3 bases; bases outside gene matches: 10. The CDR3 is 15 amino acids. The CDR3 reads CAIGNRGSDYNEQFF. The CDR3 DNA reads as TGTGCCATCGGCAACAGGGGTTCTGACTACAATGAGCAGTTCTTC.

Ten or more counts support this clonotype. The rearrangement joins TRBV6-5 to TRBJ1-5, with 9 bases lining up with TRBD1. The V gene end was trimmed by 0 bases and the J gene end by 7 bases; junction bases not matched to a gene: 4. The CDR3 contains 15 residues. Per germline, CDR1 MNHEY and CDR2 SVGAGI. The CDR3 DNA reads TGTGCCAGCAGTTACTCAGGACAGGGGCTACAGCCCCAGCATTTT. Translated, it gives CASSYSGQGLQPQHF.

Only a few counts were recorded for this clonotype. The chain carries TRBV19 and TRBJ2-7; a weak D match, TRBD2 (5 bases). V gave up 1 base and J gave up 1 base, with 11 bases separating them. The length of the CDR3 is 15 residues. Germline V gene sequence: CDR1 LNHDA, CDR2 SQIVND (reference sequence). CDR3 DNA sequence: TGTGCCAGTAGTATAGGTACCGGGGTTTCCTACGAGCAGTACTTC. This codes for CASSIGTGVSYEQYF.

This clonotype was detected only a few times. V usage is TRBV14 and J usage is TRBJ2-7, with D perhaps being TRBD1 or TRBD2 (6 bases each). Trimming pared 2 bases from V and 2 bases from J, leaving 13 bases between. CDR3 size: 15 residues. The germline V gene has CDR1 SGHDN and CDR2 FVKESK. The CDR3 DNA is TGTGCCAGCAGCCAACCGGGGGCGAATCCCTACGAGCAGTACTTC. Protein product: CASSQPGANPYEQYF.

This clonotype showed up just a few times. This chain uses TRBV11-2 with TRBJ1-5; D uncertain. V lost 6 bases and J lost 7, with 16 bases in between. The CDR3 loop spans 14 amino acids. The germline V gene encodes CDR1 SGHAT and CDR2 FQNNGV. The CDR3, as DNA: TGTGCCAGCAGTTTTCCGGGCGGCGGACAGCCCCAGCATTTT. It yields the protein CASSFPGGGQPQHF. The full variable domain, in which reference TRBV11-2 and TRBJ1-5 provide the parts outside the CDR3, is EAGVAQSPRYKIIEKRQSVAFWCNPISGHATLYWYQQILGQGPKLLIQFQNNGVVDDSQLPKDRFSAERLKGVDSTLKIQPAKLEDSAVYLCASSFPGGGQPQHFGDGTRLSIL.

The chain recombines TRBV20-1 with TRBJ1-2; the D is unclear. The ends were cut back, 3 bases at V and 9 bases at J, with 8 bases in the middle. Germline assignment: CDR1 DFQATT and CDR2 SNEGSKA (reference sequence). This CDR3 region has 10 residues. CDR3 region: CSASEGRYTF. CDR3 bases: TGCAGTGCTAGTGAGGGTCGCTACACCTTC.

With respect to this clonotype: The junction shows a germline mismatch at one end, possibly a read error. This chain links TRBV7-9 with TRBJ1-6; D not certain. Per germline, CDR1 SEHNR and CDR2 FQNEAQ (reference sequence). This CDR3 is 13 amino acids long. The CDR3 loop is CASSLDGDSSLHF. The DNA of the CDR3 is TGTGCCAGCAGCTTAGACGGGGATTCATCCCTCCACTTT.

There are many counts of this clonotype. The V gene is TRBV20-1, the J gene TRBJ2-2; the D call may be TRBD1 or TRBD2 (6 bases each). Trimming left V 1 base short and J 4 bases short, with 19 bases between. The germline gives CDR1 DFQATT, CDR2 SNEGSKA (reference sequence). The CDR3 loop spans 17 amino acids. CDR3 sequence (DNA): TGCAGTGCTAGAGTAAATTCCGGGGGCCACGGCACCGGGGAGCTGTTTTTT. Encoded protein: CSARVNSGGHGTGELFF.

This clonotype was picked up many times. The chain carries TRBV30 and TRBJ1-1; D gene ambiguous. This CDR3 is 12 amino acids long. Germline V gene lookup returns CDR1 GTSNPN and CDR2 SVGIG (reference sequence). Trimming pared 3 bases from V and 0 bases from J, leaving 5 bases between. DNA for the CDR3: TGTGCCTGGAGAAACGTGAACACTGAAGCTTTCTTT. Amino acid sequence: CAWRNVNTEAFF.